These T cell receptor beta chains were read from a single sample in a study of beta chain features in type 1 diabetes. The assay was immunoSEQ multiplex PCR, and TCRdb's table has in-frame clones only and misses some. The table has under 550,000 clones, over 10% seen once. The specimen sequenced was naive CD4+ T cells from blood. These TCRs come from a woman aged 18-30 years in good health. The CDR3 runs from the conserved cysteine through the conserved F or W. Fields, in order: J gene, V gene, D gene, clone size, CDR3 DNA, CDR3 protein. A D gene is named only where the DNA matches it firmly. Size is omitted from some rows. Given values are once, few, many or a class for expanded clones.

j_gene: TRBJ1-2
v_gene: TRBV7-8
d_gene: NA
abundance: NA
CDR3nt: TGTGCCAGCAGCTTCCAGACAGGTCCCTCTAACTATGGCTACACCTTC
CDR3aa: CASSFQTGPSNYGYTF

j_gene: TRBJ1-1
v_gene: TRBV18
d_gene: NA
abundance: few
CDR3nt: TGTGCCAGCTCACGCATTGAGACAGCGTGGAACACTGAAGCTTTCTTT
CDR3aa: CASSRIETAWNTEAFF

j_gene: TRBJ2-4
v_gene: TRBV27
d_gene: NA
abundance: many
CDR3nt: TGTGCCAGCAGTTCCCAGGTAGCCAAAAACATTCAGTACTTC
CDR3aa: CASSSQVAKNIQYF

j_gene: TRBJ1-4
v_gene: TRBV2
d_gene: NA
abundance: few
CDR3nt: TGTGCCAGCAGTGGTCGGACGGGGAATGAAAAACTGTTTTTT
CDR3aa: CASSGRTGNEKLFF

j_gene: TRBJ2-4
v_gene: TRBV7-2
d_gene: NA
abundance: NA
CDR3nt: TGTGCCAGCAGCCCACGACAGGCCCAAGCCAAAAACATTCAGTACTTC
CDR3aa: CASSPRQAQAKNIQYF

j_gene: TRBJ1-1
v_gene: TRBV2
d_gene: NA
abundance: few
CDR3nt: TGTGCCAGCCTCGGGACTAATACTGAAGCTTTCTTT
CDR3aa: CASLGTNTEAFF

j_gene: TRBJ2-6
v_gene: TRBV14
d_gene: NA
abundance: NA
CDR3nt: TGTGCCAGCAGCCAAGAAGTAGGGTCTGGGGCCAACGTCCTGACTTTC
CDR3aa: CASSQEVGSGANVLTF

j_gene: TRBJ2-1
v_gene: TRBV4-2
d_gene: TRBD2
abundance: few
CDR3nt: TGTGCCAGCAGCCAAGAGATAAGGCTAGCGGGTTTAAAGTTCTTC
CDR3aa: CASSQEIRLAGLKFF

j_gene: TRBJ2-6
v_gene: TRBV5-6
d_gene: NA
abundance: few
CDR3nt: TGTGCCAGCAGCTTCTTGGCGGGGAGCGGAAATCGAGCCAACGTCCTGACTTTC
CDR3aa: CASSFLAGSGNRANVLTF

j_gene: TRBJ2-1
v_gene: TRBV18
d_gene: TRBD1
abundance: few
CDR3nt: TGTGCCAGCTCACTAATCCGGGACAGGGACAATGAGCAGTTCTTC
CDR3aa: CASSLIRDRDNEQFF

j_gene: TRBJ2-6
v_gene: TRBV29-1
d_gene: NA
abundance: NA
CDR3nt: TGCAGCGTTGCTTTATCTGGGGCCAACGTCCTGACTTTC
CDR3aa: CSVALSGANVLTF

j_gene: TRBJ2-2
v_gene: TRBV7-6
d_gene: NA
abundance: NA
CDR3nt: TGTGCCAGCAGCCTTCTGGCGGGTCAAAACACCGGGGAGCTGTTTTTT
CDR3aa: CASSLLAGQNTGELFF

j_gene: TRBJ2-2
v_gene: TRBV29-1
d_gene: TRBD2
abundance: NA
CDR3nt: TGCAGCGTTGAGTTTCTGGCTAGCGGAGCGAACACCGGGGAGCTGTTTTTT
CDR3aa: CSVEFLASGANTGELFF

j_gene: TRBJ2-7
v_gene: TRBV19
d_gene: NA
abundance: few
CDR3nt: TGTGCCAGTAGTGCCCTGGTGGGCGCCTCCTACGAGCAGTACTTC
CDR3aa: CASSALVGASYEQYF

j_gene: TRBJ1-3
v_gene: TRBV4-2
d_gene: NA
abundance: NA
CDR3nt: TGTGCCAGCAGCCAAAGGACAGCGCTCTCTGGAAACACCATATATTTT
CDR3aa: CASSQRTALSGNTIYF

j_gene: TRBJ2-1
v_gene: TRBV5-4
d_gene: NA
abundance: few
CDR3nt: TGTGCCAGCAGCGTAGCTACTGAGCAGTTCTTC
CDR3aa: CASSVATEQFF

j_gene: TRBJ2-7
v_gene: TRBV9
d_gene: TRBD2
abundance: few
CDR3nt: TGTGCCAGCAGCGTAGCCCCTAGCGGGGACGAGCAGTACTTC
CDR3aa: CASSVAPSGDEQYF

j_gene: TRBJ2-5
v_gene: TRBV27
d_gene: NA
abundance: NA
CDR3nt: TGTGCCAGCAGTTTTCGGGGGGCCGAGACCCAGTACTTC
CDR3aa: CASSFRGAETQYF

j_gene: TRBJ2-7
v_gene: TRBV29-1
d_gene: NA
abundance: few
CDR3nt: TGCAGCGTTGTGCGCGGACCTTCCTACGAGCAGTACTTC
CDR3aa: CSVVRGPSYEQYF

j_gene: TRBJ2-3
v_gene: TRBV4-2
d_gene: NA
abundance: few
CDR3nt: TGTGCCAGCAGCCTCATGGGCGGGTTACGGGTAGATACGCAGTATTTT
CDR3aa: CASSLMGGLRVDTQYF

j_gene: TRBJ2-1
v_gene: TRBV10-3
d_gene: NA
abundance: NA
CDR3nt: TGTGCCATCAGTGAGTGGGGATATGAGCAGTTCTTC
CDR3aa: CAISEWGYEQFF

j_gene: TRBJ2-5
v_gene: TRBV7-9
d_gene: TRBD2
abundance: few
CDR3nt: TGTGCCAGCAATGGACTAGCGGGAGGAGGGTCCCAGTACTTC
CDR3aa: CASNGLAGGGSQYF

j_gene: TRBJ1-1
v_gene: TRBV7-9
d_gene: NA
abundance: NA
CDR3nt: TGTGCCAGCGGGCGATATTCAACCACTGAAGCTTTCTTT
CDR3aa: CASGRYSTTEAFF

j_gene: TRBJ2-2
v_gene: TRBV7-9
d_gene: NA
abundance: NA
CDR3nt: TGTGCCAGCAGCTTTCCCGGGGAGCTGTTTTTT
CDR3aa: CASSFPGELFF

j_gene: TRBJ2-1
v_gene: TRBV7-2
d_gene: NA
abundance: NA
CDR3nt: TGTGCCAGCAGCCGCGCCGGGACCAGCTCCTACAATGAGCAGTTCTTC
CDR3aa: CASSRAGTSSYNEQFF

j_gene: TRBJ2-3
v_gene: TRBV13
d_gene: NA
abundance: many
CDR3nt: TGTGCCAGCAGCTCATCAGCGGATACGCAGTATTTT
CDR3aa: CASSSSADTQYF

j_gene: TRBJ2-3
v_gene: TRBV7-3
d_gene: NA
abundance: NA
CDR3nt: TGTGCCAGCAGCCCCTGGGGCCGCACAGATACGCAGTATTTT
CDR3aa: CASSPWGRTDTQYF

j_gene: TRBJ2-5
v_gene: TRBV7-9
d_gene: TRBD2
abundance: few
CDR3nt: TGTGCCAGCAGCTTGAAGACTAGCGGGAACCAAGAGACCCAGTACTTC
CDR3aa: CASSLKTSGNQETQYF

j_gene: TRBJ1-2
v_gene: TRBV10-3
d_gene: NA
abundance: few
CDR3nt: TGTGCCATCAGTGAGTCCGCCGTGGCAGTCTATGGCTACACCTTC
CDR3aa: CAISESAVAVYGYTF

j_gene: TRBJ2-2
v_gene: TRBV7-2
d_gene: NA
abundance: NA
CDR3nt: TGTGCCAGCAGCTTAGCAGGGGTGGCGAACACCGGGGAGCTGTTTTTT
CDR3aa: CASSLAGVANTGELFF

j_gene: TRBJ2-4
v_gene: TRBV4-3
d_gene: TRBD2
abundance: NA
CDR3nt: TGCGCCAGCAGCCAAGAAAGTCCGGGAATGTCTAGCGGGCCTCGATCTAACATTCAGTACTTC
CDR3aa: CASSQESPGMSSGPRSNIQYF

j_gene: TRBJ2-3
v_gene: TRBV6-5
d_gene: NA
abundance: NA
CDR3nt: TGTGCCAGCAGTTCCCCGTCTCTTGGAGGCACAGATACGCAGTATTTT
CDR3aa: CASSSPSLGGTDTQYF

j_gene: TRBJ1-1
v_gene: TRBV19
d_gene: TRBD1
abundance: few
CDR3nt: TGTGCCAGTAGAAGAGACAGGGCACCGGCTTTCTTT
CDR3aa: CASRRDRAPAFF

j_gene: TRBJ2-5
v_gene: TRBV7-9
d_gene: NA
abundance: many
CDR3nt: TGTGCCAGCAGCTCCCGAACAGGGGAGACCCAGTACTTC
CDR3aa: CASSSRTGETQYF

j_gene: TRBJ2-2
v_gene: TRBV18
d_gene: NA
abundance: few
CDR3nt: TGTGCCAGCTCACCAGGGACCGGGGAGCTGTTTTTT
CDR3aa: CASSPGTGELFF

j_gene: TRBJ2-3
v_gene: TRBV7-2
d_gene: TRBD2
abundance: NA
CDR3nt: TGTGCCAGCAGCTACGGACTAGGGTCGCAGTATTTT
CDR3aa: CASSYGLGSQYF

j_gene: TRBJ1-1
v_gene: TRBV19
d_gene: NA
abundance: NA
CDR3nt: TGTGCCGCCCGGGACCAAGGGGGCACTGAAGCTTTCTTT
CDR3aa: CAARDQGGTEAFF

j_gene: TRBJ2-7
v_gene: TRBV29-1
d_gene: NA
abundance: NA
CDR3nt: TGCAGCGTTGTTGGGGGATCCTACGAGCAGTACTTC
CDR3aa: CSVVGGSYEQYF

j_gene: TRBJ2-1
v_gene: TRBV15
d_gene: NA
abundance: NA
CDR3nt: NA
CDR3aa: CATSSTSASYNEQFF

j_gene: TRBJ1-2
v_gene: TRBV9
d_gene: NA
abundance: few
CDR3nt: TGTGCCAGCATCAAGTATCAGGGCGGTGGCTACACCTTC
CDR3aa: CASIKYQGGGYTF

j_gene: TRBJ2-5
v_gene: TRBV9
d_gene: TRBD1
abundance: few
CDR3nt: TGTGCCAGCAGCGTGACTTACAGGGGGCGCGGGGAGACCCAGTACTTC
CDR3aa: CASSVTYRGRGETQYF

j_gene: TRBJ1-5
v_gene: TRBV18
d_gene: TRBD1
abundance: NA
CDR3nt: TGTGCCAGCTCAGACACAGGGGACAATCAGCCCCAGCATTTT
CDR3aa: CASSDTGDNQPQHF